This TCR beta chain emerged from a study of T cell changes during pregnancy in multiple sclerosis. Trimming cost V 7 bases and J 0 bases, with 10 bases left between them. The CDR3 extends over 15 amino acids. Germline V lookup: CDR1 LNHDA, CDR2 SQIVND (reference sequence). The table lists this clone with a count of one. The data were produced by immunoSEQ multiplex PCR, yet TCRdb's version contains in-frame clones alone and is incomplete. Found here are approximately 90,000 clones, approximately 90% of them singletons; the top ten hold approximately 0.9%. The sample was peripheral blood, taken before pregnancy. This rearrangement joins TRBV19 to TRBJ1-6, with D unclear. This TCR derives from a female donor with multiple sclerosis, enrolled in a pregnancy study. The CDR3: CASKRSSSYNSPLHF. The CDR3 coding sequence is TGTGCCAGTAAACGGTCGAGCTCCTATAATTCACCCCTCCACTTT.